What follows are 28 T cell receptor beta chains derived from one specimen sequenced in a study of siplizumab effects on memory and regulatory T cells. Generated by immunoSEQ multiplex PCR, the TCRdb table keeps only in-frame clones and is missing some. Of some 99,000 clones in the sample, around 90% are singletons; the top ten hold under 0.75%. The specimen was Tregs sorted from blood. These receptors came from a human donor in good health.

V gene TRBV7-9 combines with J gene TRBJ2-5; a possible D gene is TRBD2 (6 bases). Germline-derived CDR1 and CDR2 are SEHNR and FQNEAQ (reference sequence). The CDR3 runs to 14 residues. V was trimmed by 7 bases and J by 0 bases, leaving 12 bases between them. The CDR3 reads CASTLRGHQETQYF. The CDR3 bases are TGTGCCAGCACCCTGCGGGGCCACCAAGAGACCCAGTACTTC.

The rearrangement joins TRBV7-8 to TRBJ1-3; TRBD1 agrees at 10 bases. Germline V gene data show CDR1 as SGHVS and CDR2 as FQNEAQ. The CDR3 sequence is 16 residues long. V was pared by 5 bases and J by 2 bases, with 6 bases of the junction left unmatched. The CDR3 region is CASSIAGTGAGNTIYF. The DNA of the CDR3 is TGTGCCAGCAGCATCGCCGGGACAGGGGCTGGAAACACCATATATTTT.

The J gene is TRBJ2-6, the V gene TRBV30; either TRBD1 or TRBD2 may fit D (5 bases each). CDR3 length: 15 amino acids. Germline CDR1 and CDR2: GTSNPN and SVGIG (reference sequence). V lost 0 bases to trimming and J lost 2 bases, with 8 bases between them. The CDR3 loop is CAWSVPGPGANVLTF. CDR3 in DNA: TGTGCCTGGAGTGTACCGGGACCTGGGGCCAACGTCCTGACTTTC.

V usage is TRBV11-1 and J usage is TRBJ2-7; TRBD2 matches at 9 bases. The germline CDR1 and CDR2 sequences are SGHAT and FQDESV (reference sequence). J gave up 7 bases and V 5 bases, and 9 bases lay outside the gene matches. This CDR3 region has 14 residues. The CDR3: CASSTPTSGSEQYF. In nucleotides, the CDR3 is TGTGCCAGCAGCACCCCGACTAGCGGCTCAGAGCAGTACTTC.

V is TRBV7-9 and J is TRBJ1-1; tentative D call: TRBD1 (5 bases). CDR1 and CDR2 (germline): SEHNR, FQNEAQ (reference sequence). The CDR3 is made up of 15 amino acids. The germline V and J ends were trimmed by 4 bases and 6 bases, with 18 bases remaining between them. The CDR3 coding sequence is TGTGCCAGCAGCTCTAGGACGGGGGAGAGACCTGAAGCTTTCTTT. It yields the protein CASSSRTGERPEAFF.

The CDR3 spells CASSPSDRSPFF. The CDR3 bases are TGTGCCAGCTCACCTTCTGACAGGTCCCCGTTCTTC. The J gene is TRBJ2-1, the V gene TRBV18; weak D call: TRBD1 (6 bases). Between the trimmed V and J ends, which lost 3 bases and 15 bases, there was a span of 15 bases. The germline V gene encodes CDR1 KGHSH and CDR2 LQKENI. The CDR3 runs 12 residues. Complete variable domain (other parts from reference TRBV18 and TRBJ2-1): NAGVMQNPRHLVRRRGQEARLRCSPMKGHSHVYWYRQLPEEGLKFMVYLQKENIIDESGMPKERFSAEFPKEGPSILRIQQVVRGDSAAYFCASSPSDRSPFFGPGTRLTVL.

The V gene is TRBV6-6, the J gene TRBJ2-7; 7 bases fit TRBD1. The CDR3 totals 15 residues. The ends lost 6 bases at V and 0 bases at J; junction bases unmatched: 8. Germline lookup yields CDR1 MNHNY and CDR2 SVGAGI (reference sequence). CDR3 residues: CASSIWDSFSYEQYF. Here the CDR3 DNA reads TGTGCCAGCAGCATCTGGGACAGCTTCTCCTACGAGCAGTACTTC.

This rearrangement joins TRBV15 to TRBJ1-1; no reliable D call. Germline-derived CDR1 and CDR2 are LNHNV and YYDKDF (reference sequence). This CDR3 is built from 13 residues. V dropped 8 bases and J dropped 0 bases, with 10 bases sitting between them. The CDR3 region has the DNA TGTGCCACCTCGCCCCGGGTGAACACTGAAGCTTTCTTT. This encodes CATSPRVNTEAFF.

This clone was observed once. The chain uses TRBV2 and TRBJ2-3; D may be TRBD1 (6 bases). Germline V CDR1 and CDR2: SNHLY, FYNNEI. V was shortened by 2 bases and J by 2 bases, with 20 bases between the two germline ends. This CDR3 is 18 amino acids long. CDR3 in DNA: TGTGCCAGCAGTGAAACGTCGTACCGGGACACTACCACAGATACGCAGTATTTT. Translated, it gives CASSETSYRDTTTDTQYF.

This clone was recorded once. The chain joins TRBV5-6 to TRBJ1-5; 12 bases align to TRBD1. This CDR3 comprises 15 residues. Germline V gene data show CDR1 as SGHDT and CDR2 as YYEEEE. The J segment lost 7 bases and the V segment lost 2 bases, leaving 4 bases of the junction unmatched. The CDR3 DNA reads TGTGCCAGCAGCTTCGGGACAGGGGGCGCGCAGCCCCAGCATTTT. Translated, it gives CASSFGTGGAQPQHF.

The chain joins TRBV5-1 to TRBJ2-7; D not certain. In germline, CDR1 is SGHRS, CDR2 YFSETQ. V shed 3 bases and J shed 4 bases, with 8 bases lying between them. This CDR3 has 12 amino acids. In DNA, the CDR3 is TGCGCCAGCAGCTCAAGAGCTTACGAGCAGTACTTC. It yields the protein CASSSRAYEQYF.

The rearrangement uses TRBV18 and TRBJ1-1; D gene ambiguous. The germline gives CDR1 KGHSH, CDR2 LQKENI. The CDR3 contains 16 residues. The V end was cut by 3 bases, the J end by 0 bases, with 14 bases between. CDR3 DNA: TGTGCCAGCTCACCTAAGGCAGTTACTATGAACACTGAAGCTTTCTTT. It encodes CASSPKAVTMNTEAFF.

The chain is built from TRBV18 and TRBJ2-1; 7 bases are a match to TRBD1. Per germline, CDR1 KGHSH and CDR2 LQKENI. The CDR3 loop spans 14 amino acids. The V and J ends lost 1 base and 8 bases, in that order; junction bases with no gene match: 5. This CDR3 is CASSPQGAFDEQFF. The DNA for the CDR3 is TGTGCCAGCTCACCACAGGGGGCGTTCGATGAGCAGTTCTTC. The entire variable domain, with the rest obtained from reference TRBV18 and TRBJ2-1, is as follows: NAGVMQNPRHLVRRRGQEARLRCSPMKGHSHVYWYRQLPEEGLKFMVYLQKENIIDESGMPKERFSAEFPKEGPSILRIQQVVRGDSAAYFCASSPQGAFDEQFFGPGTRLTVL.

This chain links TRBV11-3 with TRBJ2-2, with TRBD1 matching over 11 bases. V lost 4 bases and J lost 5; bases outside the gene matches: 3. The germline V gene encodes CDR1 SGHNT and CDR2 YENEEA. The length of the CDR3 is 15 residues. In DNA, the CDR3 is TGTGCCAGCAGCTACGGGACAGGGGGTACCGGGGAGCTGTTTTTT. It translates to CASSYGTGGTGELFF.

On this clone: The sample has other DNA sequences that encode this CDR3 too. The chain carries TRBV5-1 and TRBJ2-2; D not resolved. The CDR3 is 12 amino acids. Germline CDR1 and CDR2: SGHRS and YFSETQ. The V gene lost 1 base and the J gene lost 2 bases, with 0 bases spanning the gap. For the CDR3, the DNA is TGCGCCAGCAGCTTGAACACCGGGGAGCTGTTTTTT. This encodes CASSLNTGELFF.

This rearrangement joins TRBV6-5 to TRBJ1-2; maybe TRBD1 (6 bases). Trimming removed 0 bases at V and 8 bases at J, with 13 bases between. Per germline, CDR1 MNHEY and CDR2 SVGAGI. This CDR3 contains 14 residues. In DNA form, the CDR3 reads TGTGCCAGCAGTTACTCGACAGGAGACGGAGGCTACACCTTC. Its translation is CASSYSTGDGGYTF.

The gene calls are TRBV7-2 and TRBJ1-2, with 10 bases lining up with TRBD1. The junction had 10 bases not matched to a gene; V was cut back by 1 base and J by 8 bases. The CDR3 is made up of 16 amino acids. From germline, CDR1 is SGHTA and CDR2 FQGNSA. CDR3 in DNA: TGTGCCAGCAGCTTAGTTGGGACAGGGGAAGTGCGCGGCTACACCTTC. Translating it yields CASSLVGTGEVRGYTF.

The chain couples TRBV5-1 to TRBJ2-7; 10 positions agree with TRBD1. CDR3 length: 16 amino acids. Trimming at V came to 3 bases and at J to 2 bases, leaving 8 bases not matched to a gene. Germline-derived CDR1 and CDR2 are SGHRS and YFSETQ. The CDR3 is CASSSTTGTGAYEQYF. As DNA, the CDR3 is TGCGCCAGCAGCTCCACAACCGGGACAGGGGCCTACGAGCAGTACTTC. Complete variable domain (other parts from reference TRBV5-1 and TRBJ2-7): KAGVTQTPRYLIKTRGQQVTLSCSPISGHRSVSWYQQTPGQGLQFLFEYFSETQRNKGNFPGRFSGRQFSNSRSEMNVSTLELGDSALYLCASSSTTGTGAYEQYFGPGTRLTVT.

This sequence joins TRBV27 and TRBJ2-2, with D tentatively TRBD2 (6 bases). V shed 6 bases and J shed 4 bases, with 12 bases lying between them. CDR3 size: 14 residues. Germline CDR1 MNHEY, CDR2 SMNVEV (reference sequence). The CDR3 region is CASRAGIFTGELFF. CDR3 DNA sequence: TGTGCCAGCAGGGCGGGAATCTTCACCGGGGAGCTGTTTTTT.

The CDR3 sequence is CASSFRQGTYEQYF. For the CDR3, the DNA is TGTGCCAGTAGTTTTAGACAGGGGACCTACGAGCAGTACTTC. J is TRBJ2-7 and V is TRBV19, with TRBD1 identical over 8 bases. V trimming: 5 bases; J trimming: 2 bases; junction bases outside the gene matches: 5. Germline assignment: CDR1 LNHDA and CDR2 SQIVND (reference sequence). The CDR3 spans 14 residues.

V is TRBV6-5 and J is TRBJ1-5; D gene ambiguous. The germline V gene encodes CDR1 MNHEY and CDR2 SVGAGI. The CDR3 runs to 13 residues. Trimming took 6 bases from V and 5 from J, leaving 11 bases between them. The CDR3 here is CASSSSGDQPQHF. In DNA, the CDR3 is TGTGCCAGCAGCTCATCCGGGGATCAGCCCCAGCATTTT.

The CDR3 sequence: CASSVGPGGRVQYF. The CDR3 bases are TGTGCCAGCAGCGTAGGGCCGGGAGGCCGGGTTCAGTACTTC. The chain links TRBV9 to TRBJ2-7; 7 positions agree with TRBD2. In germline, CDR1 is SGDLS, CDR2 YYNGEE. The CDR3 totals 14 residues. Trimming took 0 bases from V and 10 from J; bases not matched to a gene: 10.

V gene TRBV11-2 combines with J gene TRBJ2-7, with 8 bases aligning to TRBD2. Germline V gene sequence: CDR1 SGHAT, CDR2 FQNNGV. Losses at the gene ends were 5 bases for V and 0 bases for J; bases not matched to a gene: 3. This CDR3 spans 14 amino acids. DNA for the CDR3: TGTGCCAGCAGCCAAGGACTAGCCTCCTACGAGCAGTACTTC. Translated, it gives CASSQGLASYEQYF. Full variable domain (rest looked up from reference TRBV11-2 and TRBJ2-7): EAGVAQSPRYKIIEKRQSVAFWCNPISGHATLYWYQQILGQGPKLLIQFQNNGVVDDSQLPKDRFSAERLKGVDSTLKIQPAKLEDSAVYLCASSQGLASYEQYFGPGTRLTVT.

This clone showed up just once. V gene TRBV2 combines with J gene TRBJ2-7, with 7 bases fitting TRBD1. With V trimmed by 6 bases and J by 3 bases, 2 bases remained unmatched. Germline assignment: CDR1 SNHLY and CDR2 FYNNEI. CDR3 length: 12 amino acids. The CDR3: CASRRTGYEQYF. The CDR3 DNA is TGTGCCAGCAGGAGGACAGGCTACGAGCAGTACTTC.

V gene TRBV19 combines with J gene TRBJ2-5; 13 bases are shared with TRBD2. The CDR3 is 15 residues long. CDR1 and CDR2 from the germline V gene are LNHDA and SQIVND (reference sequence). V lost 5 bases to trimming and J lost 0 bases; unmatched junction nucleotides: 0. The CDR3 DNA reads as TGTGCCAGTAGTGGGACTAGCGGGAACCAAGAGACCCAGTACTTC. Translated: CASSGTSGNQETQYF. The full variable domain, with the rest looked up from reference TRBV19 and TRBJ2-5, is DGGITQSPKYLFRKEGQNVTLSCEQNLNHDAMYWYRQDPGQGLRLIYYSQIVNDFQKGDIAEGYSVSREKKESFPLTVTSAQKNPTAFYLCASSGTSGNQETQYFGPGTRLLVL.

The chain joins TRBV5-1 to TRBJ1-4; possibly TRBD1 for D (5 bases). Germline V lookup: CDR1 SGHRS, CDR2 YFSETQ. This CDR3 spans 15 amino acids. Trimming shortened V by 0 bases and J by 2 bases, and 8 bases separated the two germline ends. The CDR3 is CASSLEPGTNEKLFF. The CDR3 nucleotides are TGCGCCAGCAGCTTGGAACCAGGGACTAATGAAAAACTGTTTTTT.

In its sample, this clone was seen a few times. This sequence joins TRBV7-9 and TRBJ1-6, with TRBD1 matching 7 bases. Per germline, CDR1 SEHNR and CDR2 FQNEAQ (reference sequence). With 3 bases clipped from V and 10 bases from J, the junction kept 9 bases outside the gene matches. The CDR3 has 15 residues. The CDR3 nucleotides are TGTGCCAGCAGCTTTACCAGGGGGTTTGTGTCACCCCTCCACTTT. Amino acid sequence: CASSFTRGFVSPLHF.

The CDR3 DNA follows: TGTGCCAGCAGCAGAAGGGACAGCCCGGGGGTGGCCCAGTACTTC. Amino acid sequence: CASSRRDSPGVAQYF. The chain recombines TRBV7-8 with TRBJ2-5; maybe TRBD1 (7 bases). Between the trimmed V and J ends, which lost 5 bases and 9 bases, there was a span of 22 bases. The CDR3 length is 15 residues. CDR1 is SGHVS, CDR2 FQNEAQ, per germline.